The sequence of this T cell receptor (beta chain) was determined in a study of cytomegalovirus exposure and HLA in healthy donors. Study in general: Some 85 million unique TCRs, all from HLA-typed donors, were included in an early release of the data. Study outcomes and limitations: Overall, around 160 TCR beta chains were annotated as cytomegalovirus-associated. No immune exposure information besides CMV serostatus was available. An analysis was carried out at a later point. It showed that HLA-associated TCR beta chains were more clonally expanded than equally common non-associated chains.

PCR amplification relied on 60 Vbeta primers (plus 13 Jbeta primers). The protocol was immunoSEQ multiplex PCR, while the TCRdb copy is restricted to in-frame clones and leaves out a portion. The sample consists of roughly 100,000 clones, over 75% of them appearing once. Note on this clone: Antigen: not known.

Germline V gives CDR1 LNHNV, CDR2 YYDKDF (reference sequence). The CDR3 runs 14 residues. The V end was cut by 0 bases, the J end by 6 bases, with 11 bases between. Sequenced sample: PBMCs. The J gene is TRBJ1-2, the V gene TRBV15; D call uncertain. The TCR sequence derives from a woman aged 18-30 years in good health and CMV-seropositive. The CDR3, as DNA: TGTGCCACCAGCAGAGATAACCTGGGAGATGGCTACACCTTC. Amino acids: CATSRDNLGDGYTF.